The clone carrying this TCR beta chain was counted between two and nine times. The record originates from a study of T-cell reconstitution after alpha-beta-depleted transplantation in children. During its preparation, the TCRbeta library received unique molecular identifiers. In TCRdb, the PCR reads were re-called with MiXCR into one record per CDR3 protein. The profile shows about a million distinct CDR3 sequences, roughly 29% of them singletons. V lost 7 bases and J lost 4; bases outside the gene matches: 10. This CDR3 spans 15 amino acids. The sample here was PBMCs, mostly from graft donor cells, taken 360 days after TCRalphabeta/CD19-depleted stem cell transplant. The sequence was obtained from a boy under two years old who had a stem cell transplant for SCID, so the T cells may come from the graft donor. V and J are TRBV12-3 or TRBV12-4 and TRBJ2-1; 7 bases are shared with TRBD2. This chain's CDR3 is CASTPDRREYNEQFF. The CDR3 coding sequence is TGTGCCAGCACCCCTGATCGGCGGGAGTACAATGAGCAGTTCTTC.